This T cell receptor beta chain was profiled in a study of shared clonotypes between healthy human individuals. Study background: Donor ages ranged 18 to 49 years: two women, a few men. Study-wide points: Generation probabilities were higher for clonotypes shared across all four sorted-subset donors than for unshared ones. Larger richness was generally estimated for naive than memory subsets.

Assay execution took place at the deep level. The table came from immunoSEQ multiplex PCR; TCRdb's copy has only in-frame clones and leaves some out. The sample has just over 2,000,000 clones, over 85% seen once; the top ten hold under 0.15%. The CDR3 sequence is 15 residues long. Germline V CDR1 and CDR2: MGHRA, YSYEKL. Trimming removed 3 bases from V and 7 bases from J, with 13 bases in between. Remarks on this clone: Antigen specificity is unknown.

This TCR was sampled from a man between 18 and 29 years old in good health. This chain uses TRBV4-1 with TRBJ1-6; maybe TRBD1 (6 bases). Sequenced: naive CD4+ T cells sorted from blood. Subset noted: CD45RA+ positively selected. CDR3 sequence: CASSHRQEINSPLHF. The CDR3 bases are TGCGCCAGCAGCCACAGACAGGAAATCAATTCACCCCTCCACTTT.